This is a list of T cell receptor beta chains from one sample in a study of patients and donors after allogeneic stem cell transplantation. A single record per CDR3 protein comes from TCRdb applying MiXCR to the RT-PCR reads. The sample shows roughly 960,000 distinct CDR3 sequences, 18% of them seen only once. Material: blood, either unsorted or a sorted T cell fraction (not recorded which). The receptor set was obtained from a human donor who was either an allogeneic HSCT recipient or a stem cell or donor lymphocyte infusion donor (not recorded which). It is not recorded whose cells these are; they may come from a transplant donor. CDR3s include the opening cysteine and the closing phenylalanine or tryptophan. Fields, in order: J gene, V gene, clone size, D gene, CDR3 DNA, CDR3 protein. The D gene is left open where the match is weak. Clone sizes are given selectively: once, few, many, or a class where the clone is expanded.

>TRBJ1-1|TRBV5-5|-|-
TGTGCCAGCAGGAGAGGGGTCCTAGAGAACACTGAAGCTTTCTTT
CASRRGVLENTEAFF
>TRBJ2-2|TRBV12-3/TRBV12-4|many|-
TGTGCCAGCAGTCGTCCCCCTGGCCTGGAGCTGTTTTTT
CASSRPPGLELFF
>TRBJ1-4|TRBV7-9|-|TRBD1
TGTGCCAGCAGCCTTTATGCGGGGACAGCGGCTGAAAAACTGTTTTTT
CASSLYAGTAAEKLFF
>TRBJ2-7|TRBV9|-|TRBD2
TGTGCCAGCAGCATAGGGGGGCTAGCGGGAGACGAGCAGTACTTC
CASSIGGLAGDEQYF
>TRBJ2-1|TRBV5-6|-|-
TGTGCCAGCAGCTTTGGAGTATCGGCCAGGGCCAATGAGCAGTTCTTC
CASSFGVSARANEQFF
>TRBJ2-7|TRBV10-3|many|TRBD2
TGTGCCATCAGTGATGTTTCTCCACCTAGCGGGATGTCCTACGAGCAGTACTTC
CAISDVSPPSGMSYEQYF
>TRBJ2-4|TRBV6-2/TRBV6-3|-|-
TGTGCCAGCAGTTACCCAGATGGGGGAGCCAAAAACATTCAGTACTTC
CASSYPDGGAKNIQYF
>TRBJ2-6|TRBV10-3|few|TRBD1
TGTGCCATCATGGGGACAGGGGGTTCTGGGGCCAACGTCCTGACTTTC
CAIMGTGGSGANVLTF
>TRBJ2-6|TRBV1|-|-
TGCACCAGCAGCCAAGTAGTAGAGAGAGGACCCTCTGGGGCCAACGTCCTGACTTTC
CTSSQVVERGPSGANVLTF
>TRBJ1-2|TRBV7-8|many|-
TGTGCCAGCAGCTTAGTCTTTTATGGCTACACCTTC
CASSLVFYGYTF
>TRBJ2-7|TRBV3-1|-|-
TGTGCCGGGGGGCAGGGTACCGGGTACGAGCAGTACTTC
CAGGQGTGYEQYF
>TRBJ2-1|TRBV6-1|few|-
TGTGCCAGCAGTGATGGGGCGGTGGGGAATGAGCAGTTCTTC
CASSDGAVGNEQFF
>TRBJ2-7|TRBV9|-|-
TGTGCCAGCAGCGTAGAGACAGGTCGATTCTACGAGCAGTACTTC
CASSVETGRFYEQYF
>TRBJ1-2|TRBV21-1|-|-
TGTGCCAGCAGCAAAGCAGGGAATGGCTACACCTTC
CASSKAGNGYTF
>TRBJ2-1|TRBV5-1|many|-
TGCGCCAGCAGCTTGTTCGTTACCAGCTCCTACAATGAGCAGTTCTTC
CASSLFVTSSYNEQFF
>TRBJ2-7|TRBV6-2/TRBV6-3|-|-
TGTGCCAGCAGTTACGCGACTACAACGGGCGGGGAGCAGTACTTC
CASSYATTTGGEQYF
>TRBJ1-2|TRBV12-3/TRBV12-4|many|-
TGTGCCAGCAGTCCATTTTTAGGAGATGGCTACACCTTC
CASSPFLGDGYTF
>TRBJ2-1|TRBV27|-|-
TGTGCCAGCATTCCCAGGGGGAGGCTCAGCTCCTACAATGAGCAGTTCTTC
CASIPRGRLSSYNEQFF
>TRBJ1-6|TRBV6-2/TRBV6-3|-|-
TGTGCCAGCGGTTCAAGGCTTCTCCACTTT
CASGSRLLHF
>TRBJ1-5|TRBV20-1|-|TRBD1
TGCAGTGCTAGAGTCCGGACAGGGGGGCTTAATCAGCCCCAGCATTTT
CSARVRTGGLNQPQHF
>TRBJ1-2|TRBV27|few|TRBD1
TGTGCCAGCAGTTCGGACAGGGTATTACGTGGCTACACCTTC
CASSSDRVLRGYTF
>TRBJ2-5|TRBV24-1|-|-
TGTGCCACCGCTGACACAGGGTGGGAGACCCAGTACTTC
CATADTGWETQYF
>TRBJ2-1|TRBV5-1|many|-
TGCGCCAGCAGCTCACCCGACCTCCATCGCAATGAGCAGTTCTTC
CASSSPDLHRNEQFF
>TRBJ1-1|TRBV3-1|few|-
TGTGCCAGCAGCCGGGGGACAATTGAAGCTTTCTTT
CASSRGTIEAFF
>TRBJ1-4|TRBV12-3/TRBV12-4|few|-
TGTGCCAGCAGTTTCAGGGAGGGAAAACTGTTTTTT
CASSFREGKLFF
>TRBJ2-7|TRBV2|many|-
TGTGCCAGCAGTGAATCGTACGGCGGCTACGAGCAGTACTTC
CASSESYGGYEQYF
>TRBJ2-1|TRBV27|few|-
TGTGCCAGCAGTTTAAGGGGATGGGCGAATGAGCAGTTCTTC
CASSLRGWANEQFF
>TRBJ1-4|TRBV20-1|few|-
TGCAGTGCTAGAGACCTATGGGTCCCTGGAAAACTGTTTTTT
CSARDLWVPGKLFF
>TRBJ1-4|TRBV7-9|-|-
TGTGCCAGCAGCGCCGCTCGGGAGGCTAATGAAAAACTGTTTTTT
CASSAAREANEKLFF